This TCR beta chain comes out of a study of T cells in Graves' hyperthyroidism and ophthalmopathy. Study background: Once the initial diagnosis was made, peripheral blood was obtained before any treatment.

Diagnosis relied on clinical symptoms, serum thyroxine and TRAb, thyroid ultrasound and orbital computed tomography. Amplification of TCR beta CDR3 regions used RNA as the template. During a first-round RT-PCR of the TCR CDR3, the HTBI primer set was used. TCRdb reprocessed the multiplex PCR reads via MiXCR and lists one record per CDR3 protein. The table lists roughly 710,000 distinct CDR3 sequences, about a third of them singletons. The CDR3 runs 17 residues. V dropped 4 bases and J dropped 2 bases, with 23 bases sitting between them. Germline V CDR1 and CDR2: SQVTM, ANQGSEA. Study findings and constraints: From stable hyperthyroidism, ophthalmopathy was separated by a 13 V-J model.

The table lists this clonotype with many counts. Antigen specificity is unknown. The source of this sequence is a woman aged 40 to 50 with Graves' hyperthyroidism. This rearrangement joins TRBV29-1 to TRBJ2-5; D may be TRBD1 (6 bases). The source material was blood. For the CDR3, the DNA is TGCAGCGTTGTACCGTACGTCGGACAGACACAACAAGAGACCCAGTACTTC. Encoded protein: CSVVPYVGQTQQETQYF. The variable domain in full, with the rest retrieved from reference TRBV29-1 and TRBJ2-5, is SAVISQKPSRDICQRGTSLTIQCQVDSQVTMMFWYRQQPGQSLTLIATANQGSEATYESGFVIDKFPISRPNLTFSTLTVSNMSPEDSSIYLCSVVPYVGQTQQETQYFGPGTRLLVL.